This T cell receptor (beta chain) was identified during a study of OX40 agonist ivuxolimab in advanced cancers. As regards this clone: The antigen is undetermined.

Findings and limits, study-wide: Expanded clones were, on average, more numerous in CD8+ T cells than in CD4+.

Clones were sequenced by immunoSEQ multiplex PCR, and TCRdb holds only the in-frame ones, with some missing. The profile shows just under 75,000 clones, approximately 90% of them singletons. Per germline, CDR1 SGHAT and CDR2 FQNNGV. Trimming stripped 0 bases from V and 7 bases from J, with 12 bases between. The CDR3 consists of 15 residues. The sequence derives from an adult with an advanced solid tumor such as melanoma, head and neck, liver or kidney cancer. The input for sequencing was CD4+ or CD8+ T cells sorted from blood, taken in a trial of the OX40 agonist ivuxolimab. The rearrangement joins TRBV11-2 to TRBJ2-2, with D perhaps matching TRBD2 (6 bases). The CDR3 loop reads CASSLDIGEVGELFF. In nucleotides, the CDR3 is TGTGCCAGCAGCTTAGACATCGGGGAGGTCGGGGAGCTGTTTTTT.